Listed here are 19 T cell receptor beta chains from one sample, sequenced in a study of T cells in Graves' hyperthyroidism and ophthalmopathy. TCR beta CDR3 regions were amplified from RNA. The study used the HTBI primer set for a first-round RT-PCR of the TCR CDR3. TCRdb re-analysed the multiplex PCR reads in MiXCR, keeping a single row per CDR3 protein. The repertoire holds around 620,000 distinct CDR3 sequences, with around 42% as singletons. Sequencing was performed on peripheral blood or thyroid tissue (not recorded which). These receptors all stem from an adult woman with Graves' disease, either hyperthyroidism or ophthalmopathy (not recorded which).

This clonotype was observed many times. The chain joins TRBV20-1 to TRBJ1-4; TRBD1 agrees at 8 bases. The V and J ends lost 5 bases and 5 bases, in that order; junction bases with no gene match: 4. The CDR3 runs 13 residues. Germline V CDR1 and CDR2: DFQATT, SNEGSKA (reference sequence). This CDR3 is CSAWDRPNEKLFF. DNA for the CDR3: TGCAGTGCTTGGGACAGGCCCAATGAAAAACTGTTTTTT.

To note about this clonotype: Possible read error: a much larger clone is one base away. CDR3 protein: CAISEWETGELFF. Written as DNA, the CDR3 is TGTGCCATCAGTGAGTGGGAGACCGGGGAGCTGTTTTTT. The chain combines TRBV10-3 with TRBJ2-2; D might be TRBD2 (5 bases). CDR1 is ENHRY, CDR2 SYGVKD, per germline. The CDR3 covers 13 residues. Trimming pared 1 base from V and 5 bases from J, leaving 5 bases between.

Many counts were recorded for this clonotype. J is TRBJ2-7 and V is TRBV5-1; the D call may be TRBD1 or TRBD2 (5 bases each). CDR3 length equals 14 residues. The germline V and J ends were trimmed by 0 bases and 4 bases, with 11 bases remaining between them. The V gene's germline CDR1 is SGHRS and CDR2 YFSETQ. CDR3 nucleotide sequence: TGCGCCAGCAGCTTGGGGGGCAGGAGGTACGAGCAGTACTTC. Its protein is CASSLGGRRYEQYF.

This clonotype was counted between two and nine times. V and J are TRBV11-2 and TRBJ2-6; perhaps D is TRBD1 or TRBD2 (5 bases each). Germline CDR1 reads SGHAT; CDR2 reads FQNNGV. Trimming stripped 1 base from V and 11 bases from J, with 15 bases between. The CDR3 totals 15 residues. This chain's CDR3 is CASSLGWDGTYVLTF. CDR3 DNA sequence: TGTGCCAGCAGCTTAGGTTGGGACGGAACCTACGTCCTGACTTTC. Full variable domain (outside the CDR3, taken from reference TRBV11-2 and TRBJ2-6): EAGVAQSPRYKIIEKRQSVAFWCNPISGHATLYWYQQILGQGPKLLIQFQNNGVVDDSQLPKDRFSAERLKGVDSTLKIQPAKLEDSAVYLCASSLGWDGTYVLTFGAGSRLTVL.

This clonotype was observed a handful of times. The chain employs TRBV6-5 and TRBJ2-3; D possibly corresponds to TRBD1 (6 bases). In germline, CDR1 is MNHEY, CDR2 SVGAGI. V lost 5 bases and J lost 1, with 16 bases in between. CDR3 length: 16 residues. This CDR3 reads CASSPSRGGGTDTQYF. CDR3 DNA sequence: TGTGCCAGCAGTCCAAGCAGGGGCGGCGGCACAGATACGCAGTATTTT.

This clonotype came up many times. The rearrangement links TRBV7-8 to TRBJ2-5, with TRBD2 as a possible D gene (5 bases). Trimming took 5 bases from V and 0 from J, leaving 16 bases between them. The CDR3 has 16 amino acids. The germline gives CDR1 SGHVS, CDR2 FQNEAQ. The CDR3 coding sequence is TGTGCCAGCAGCCCCCCCCGAACCGGGAACCAAGAGACCCAGTACTTC. Protein: CASSPPRTGNQETQYF. Complete variable domain (other parts from reference TRBV7-8 and TRBJ2-5): GAGVSQSPRYKVAKRGQDVALRCDPISGHVSLFWYQQALGQGPEFLTYFQNEAQLDKSGLPSDRFFAERPEGSVSTLKIQRTQQEDSAVYLCASSPPRTGNQETQYFGPGTRLLVL.

Only a few counts were recorded for this clonotype. V gene TRBV28 combines with J gene TRBJ2-6; a possible D gene is TRBD1 (6 bases). Germline lookup yields CDR1 MDHEN and CDR2 SYDVKM. V gave up 4 bases and J gave up 3 bases, with 10 bases separating them. The CDR3 is 15 amino acids. CDR3 sequence: CASSYLQGGANVLTF. Here the CDR3 DNA reads TGTGCCAGCAGTTACCTACAGGGTGGGGCCAACGTCCTGACTTTC.

Ten or more counts support this clonotype. The rearrangement uses TRBV4-1 and TRBJ1-5; unclear D gene. The V gene lost 1 base and the J gene lost 4 bases, with 14 bases spanning the gap. The germline gives CDR1 MGHRA, CDR2 YSYEKL. There are 16 residues in the CDR3. The CDR3 reads CASSQGPRARNQPQHF. The CDR3 nucleotides are TGCGCCAGCAGCCAAGGGCCCCGGGCCAGAAATCAGCCCCAGCATTTT.

The chain has TRBV15 and TRBJ2-7; TRBD1 agrees at 7 bases. V was clipped by 2 bases and J by 0 bases; unmatched bases: 7. Germline CDR1 reads LNHNV; CDR2 reads YYDKDF (reference sequence). CDR3 length equals 16 residues. CDR3 sequence: CATSRNPGQSSYEQYF. The CDR3 DNA follows: TGTGCCACCAGCAGAAATCCGGGACAGAGCTCCTACGAGCAGTACTTC.

The chain carries TRBV29-1 and TRBJ2-1, with no clear D. This CDR3 has 12 amino acids. Germline V lookup: CDR1 SQVTM, CDR2 ANQGSEA. V was cut by 5 bases and J by 10 bases, with 15 bases left in between. The CDR3 nucleotides read TGCAGCGTTTTGAAGATTGTCGGAGAGCAGTTCTTC. Encoded protein: CSVLKIVGEQFF.

V usage is TRBV6-5 and J usage is TRBJ1-2; D is uncertain. Germline CDR1 MNHEY, CDR2 SVGAGI. The V gene lost 2 bases and the J gene lost 12 bases, with 13 bases spanning the gap. This CDR3 contains 12 residues. CDR3 residues: CASSYTISGNTF. Written as DNA, the CDR3 is TGTGCCAGCAGTTACACGATCTCTGGAAACACCTTC.

This clonotype showed up just a few times. This CDR3 is CASSKQGANTEAFF. In DNA form, the CDR3 reads TGTGCCAGCTCGAAACAGGGTGCGAACACTGAAGCTTTCTTT. The gene calls are TRBV19 and TRBJ1-1; tentatively, D is TRBD1 (6 bases). Trimming pared 9 bases from V and 1 base from J, leaving 15 bases between. From germline, CDR1 is LNHDA and CDR2 SQIVND (reference sequence). CDR3 size: 14 residues.

The genes are TRBV10-3 and TRBJ1-2; no definite D call. V lost 2 bases and J 8 bases, leaving 12 bases between the germline ends. Germline V lookup: CDR1 ENHRY, CDR2 SYGVKD. The CDR3 spans 13 residues. As DNA, the CDR3 is TGTGCCATCAGTGAGCTGAGCTCCGGCGGCTACACCTTC. Its protein product is CAISELSSGGYTF.

A word on this clonotype: This may stem from a read error, because a much larger clone lies one nucleotide away. The rearrangement uses TRBV5-1 and TRBJ2-5, with D unclear. Trimming took off 0 bases at V and 2 bases at J, with 11 bases between the two ends. Germline lookup yields CDR1 SGHRS and CDR2 YFSETQ. The CDR3 runs to 15 residues. The CDR3 coding sequence is TGCGCCAGCAGCTTGGCAGCTCCCGATCAAGAGACCCAGTACTTC. Encoded protein: CASSLAAPDQETQYF.

This clonotype was seen a handful of times. The rearrangement links TRBV7-9 to TRBJ2-7, with D perhaps TRBD1 (6 bases). V was cut by 1 base and J by 2 bases, with 9 bases left in between. CDR3 length: 14 residues. Germline-derived CDR1 and CDR2 are SEHNR and FQNEAQ (reference sequence). This CDR3 is CASSLETGTYEQYF. The CDR3 coding sequence is TGTGCCAGCAGCTTAGAAACAGGGACCTACGAGCAGTACTTC.

Turning to this clonotype: At one end the junction does not follow the germline gene, possibly because of a read error. This rearrangement joins TRBV5-1 to TRBJ1-3; D is ambiguous. Germline assignment: CDR1 SGHRS and CDR2 YFSETQ. The CDR3 extends over 16 amino acids. CDR3 protein: CASSLAGSSSGNTIYF. The CDR3 nucleotides are TGTGCCAGCAGCTTAGCAGGCAGCAGCTCTGGAAACACCATATATTTT.

V gene TRBV28 combines with J gene TRBJ1-5; the D is unclear. Looked up from germline, CDR1 is MDHEN and CDR2 is SYDVKM. Trimming removed 8 bases from V and 1 base from J, with 12 bases in between. CDR3 length: 14 amino acids. Written as DNA, the CDR3 is TGTGCCAGCCGGAGGCGGACGAGCAATCAGCCCCAGCATTTT. Translation: CASRRRTSNQPQHF.

V usage is TRBV11-2 and J usage is TRBJ2-7; TRBD1 agrees at 7 bases. Per germline, CDR1 SGHAT and CDR2 FQNNGV. The CDR3 length is 15 residues. V dropped 3 bases and J dropped 11; count of bases not matched to a gene: 16. CDR3 protein: CASSLRGGRFGTEYF. CDR3 DNA: TGTGCCAGCAGCTTGAGAGGGGGCAGGTTCGGGACAGAGTACTTC.

The genes are TRBV20-1 and TRBJ1-2; D is unclear. The CDR3 sequence is 15 residues long. Germline CDR1 and CDR2: DFQATT and SNEGSKA (reference sequence). Trimming pared 1 base from V and 4 bases from J, leaving 16 bases between. CDR3 protein: CSARVGESLGYGYTF. The CDR3 DNA is TGCAGTGCTAGAGTCGGGGAGTCTTTGGGCTATGGCTACACCTTC.